Listed below are T cell receptor beta chains from one sample, sequenced in a study of cytomegalovirus exposure and HLA in healthy donors. Libraries were prepared by immunoSEQ multiplex PCR; TCRdb keeps only in-frame clonotypes and omits some of them. The sample has 85,000 to 120,000 clones, around 75% seen once; the top ten hold around 2.5%. Sequences were obtained from PBMCs. The source is a man aged 35 to 55 in good health and CMV-seronegative. Both conserved end residues are part of each CDR3. A D gene is named only where the DNA matches it firmly. Size values are once, few and many counts, or a class for expanded clones, and some rows have none.

. TRBD2 TRBJ2-7 14 TRBV9 CASSENGGADEQYF TGTGCCAGCAGCGAAAACGGGGGGGCTGACGAGCAGTACTTC
. . TRBJ1-5 15 TRBV11-2 CASSLSGRENQPQHF TGTGCCAGCAGCTTATCGGGAAGGGAGAATCAGCCCCAGCATTTT
. TRBD1 TRBJ1-1 14 TRBV2 CASRTTGGRTEAFF TGTGCCAGCAGGACGACAGGGGGCCGGACTGAAGCTTTCTTT
. . TRBJ2-7 15 TRBV5-1 CASSLAGGEVYEQYF TGCGCCAGCAGCTTGGCCGGAGGGGAGGTCTACGAGCAGTACTTC
. TRBD1 TRBJ1-6 14 TRBV5-1 CASSSRDRGSPLHF TGCGCCAGCAGCTCCCGGGACAGGGGTTCACCCCTCCACTTT
. TRBD1 TRBJ2-7 15 TRBV19 CASSIRDSRAYEQYF TGTGCCAGTAGTATCAGGGACAGCCGGGCCTACGAGCAGTACTTC
. TRBD2 TRBJ2-5 15 TRBV6-1 CASSPGTSVQETQYF TGTGCCAGCAGTCCCGGGACTAGCGTTCAAGAGACCCAGTACTTC
once TRBD1 TRBJ1-6 15 TRBV5-1 CASSLGQGANSPLHF TGCGCCAGCAGCTTGGGACAGGGGGCGAATTCACCCCTCCACTTT
. . TRBJ1-1 14 TRBV25-1 CASSEDERRWEAFF TGTGCCAGCAGTGAAGACGAGAGGAGGTGGGAAGCTTTCTTT
few TRBD1 TRBJ1-4 14 TRBV2 CASSEGDREGELFF TGTGCCAGCAGTGAAGGGGACAGAGAGGGAGAACTGTTTTTT
. . TRBJ1-1 13 TRBV6-5 CASSYSEVTEAFF TGTGCCAGCAGTTACTCCGAGGTCACTGAAGCTTTCTTT
. . TRBJ1-6 15 TRBV4-1 CASSQDDRRDSPLHF TGCGCCAGCAGCCAAGATGACAGGCGTGATTCACCCCTCCACTTT
few . TRBJ2-1 16 TRBV15 CATSRALDRSYNEQFF TGTGCCACCAGCAGAGCGCTAGACAGGTCCTACAATGAGCAGTTCTTC
. . TRBJ1-2 14 TRBV5-5 CASSLAPVNYGYTF TGTGCCAGCAGCTTGGCCCCGGTCAACTATGGCTACACCTTC
. . TRBJ2-2 15 TRBV6-5 CASSYRSTNTGELFF TGTGCCAGCAGTTATCGGAGCACGAACACCGGGGAGCTGTTTTTT
few TRBD1 TRBJ2-7 14 TRBV2 CASLMGQGSYEQYF TGTGCCAGCTTAATGGGACAGGGCTCCTACGAGCAGTACTTC
few . TRBJ2-4 16 TRBV15 CATSRAGEVAKNIQYF TGTGCCACCAGCAGGGCCGGGGAGGTGGCCAAAAACATTCAGTACTTC
. . TRBJ2-7 14 TRBV2 CASSGGGGGREQYF TGTGCCAGCAGTGGGGGGGGCGGAGGTCGGGAGCAGTACTTC
. . TRBJ2-1 13 TRBV10-1 CASGRTDYNEQFF TGCGCCAGCGGGAGGACGGACTACAATGAGCAGTTCTTC
. . TRBJ1-1 14 TRBV7-9 CASSLVGGNTEAFF TGTGCCAGCAGCTTAGTAGGGGGAAACACTGAAGCTTTCTTT
. TRBD2 TRBJ2-7 13 TRBV18 CASQPGLAFEQYF TGTGCCAGCCAGCCGGGACTAGCATTTGAGCAGTACTTC
. . TRBJ2-3 13 TRBV4-1 CASSQAGTDTQYF TGCGCCAGCAGCCAAGCGGGCACAGATACGCAGTATTTT
. TRBD1 TRBJ1-1 15 TRBV15 CATSRDRAGGTEAFF TGTGCCACCAGCAGAGATCGGGCAGGGGGCACTGAAGCTTTCTTT
. . TRBJ1-1 13 TRBV11-1 CASRIQGNTEAFF TGTGCCAGCAGGATTCAGGGGAACACTGAAGCTTTCTTT
. TRBD1 TRBJ1-2 14 TRBV6-1 CASSGYTGDYGYTF TGTGCCAGCAGCGGGTACACAGGGGACTATGGCTACACCTTC
. TRBD1 TRBJ2-5 13 TRBV27 CASSEDRRETQYF TGTGCCAGCAGTGAGGACAGGCGGGAGACCCAGTACTTC
. TRBD1 TRBJ1-5 17 TRBV5-6 CASSLLTSTGGNQPQHF TGTGCCAGCAGCTTGCTTACATCGACAGGGGGCAATCAGCCCCAGCATTTT
. . TRBJ1-1 13 TRBV10-3 CAAEGHKNTEAFF TGTGCCGCGGAGGGGCACAAGAACACTGAAGCTTTCTTT
. TRBD1 TRBJ2-5 15 TRBV7-3 CASSFGPDRAETQYF TGTGCCAGCAGCTTTGGACCGGACAGGGCGGAGACCCAGTACTTC
. TRBD1 TRBJ1-4 13 TRBV5-1 CASGEQGREKLFF TGCGCCAGCGGCGAACAGGGGCGGGAAAAACTGTTTTTT
. . TRBJ2-5 11 TRBV20-1 CSAGSQETQYF TGCAGTGCTGGTAGCCAAGAGACCCAGTACTTC
. . TRBJ2-5 14 TRBV6-5 CASSSDSEQETQYF TGTGCCAGCAGTTCGGACAGCGAACAAGAGACCCAGTACTTC
few TRBD2 TRBJ2-3 16 TRBV10-3 CAISSVIGLATDTQYF TGTGCCATCAGCTCGGTGATAGGACTAGCCACAGATACGCAGTATTTT
. . TRBJ2-7 15 TRBV6-1 CASSEGGTGSYEQYF TGTGCCAGCAGTGAAGGGGGGACTGGCTCCTACGAGCAGTACTTC
. . TRBJ2-5 14 TRBV5-4 CASSLAGTAETQYF TGTGCCAGCAGCTTGGCCGGGACTGCCGAGACCCAGTACTTC
. . TRBJ2-3 17 TRBV7-6 CASSLRGGPDNTDTQYF TGTGCCAGCAGCTTAAGGGGGGGGCCTGATAACACAGATACGCAGTATTTT
. TRBD2 TRBJ2-3 15 TRBV4-1 CASSQTSGGIDTQYF TGCGCCAGCAGCCAGACTAGCGGGGGGATAGATACGCAGTATTTT
few . TRBJ1-6 14 TRBV25-1 CASSSTGSYSPLHF TGTGCCAGCTCTTCAACAGGGAGCTATTCACCCCTCCACTTT
. TRBD1 TRBJ2-3 12 TRBV11-2 CASRGRDRAKYF TGTGCCAGCAGGGGACGGGACAGGGCGAAGTATTTT
. . TRBJ1-3 13 TRBV2 CANQAPSGNTIYF TGTGCCAACCAGGCCCCGTCAGGAAACACCATATATTTT
. TRBD1 TRBJ2-5 12 TRBV19 CVYPGTEETQYF TGTGTCTATCCCGGGACAGAAGAGACCCAGTACTTC
. . TRBJ1-5 18 TRBV7-2 CASSSGPVNSRAHQPQHF TGTGCCAGCAGCTCAGGGCCCGTTAACTCCCGCGCGCATCAGCCCCAGCATTTT
. TRBD2 TRBJ2-2 16 TRBV4-1 CASSQTRDYNTGELFF TGCGCCAGCAGCCAGACCCGGGACTATAACACCGGGGAGCTGTTTTTT
. . TRBJ2-5 15 TRBV5-1 CASSFGGGSSETQYF TGCGCCAGCAGCTTCGGGGGAGGTTCGTCGGAGACCCAGTACTTC
. TRBD2 TRBJ2-1 13 TRBV2 CASSAGGASEQFF TGTGCCAGCAGTGCCGGGGGGGCATCTGAGCAGTTCTTC
. . TRBJ1-2 14 TRBV6-6 CASSYSGVNYGYTF TGTGCCAGCAGTTACTCCGGAGTTAACTATGGCTACACCTTC
. TRBD1 TRBJ2-1 13 TRBV7-6 CASSFYRDRAQFF TGTGCCAGCAGCTTTTACCGGGACAGGGCCCAGTTCTTC
. . TRBJ2-6 15 TRBV5-1 CASSSTGSGANVLTF TGCGCCAGCAGTTCCACAGGGTCTGGGGCCAACGTCCTGACTTTC
. . TRBJ2-3 13 TRBV11-2 CASSLGQGDTQYF TGTGCCAGCAGCTTAGGTCAGGGAGATACGCAGTATTTT
. . TRBJ2-2 15 TRBV7-2 CASSAQGGRTGELFF TGTGCCAGCAGCGCACAGGGAGGGAGGACCGGGGAGCTGTTTTTT
few TRBD2 TRBJ2-5 16 TRBV10-3 CAISEGGGGAQETQYF TGTGCCATCAGTGAGGGTGGCGGGGGGGCCCAAGAGACCCAGTACTTC
. . TRBJ2-7 14 TRBV9 CASSVGDNSYEQYF TGTGCCAGCAGCGTAGGCGACAACTCCTACGAGCAGTACTTC
. TRBD2 TRBJ2-3 16 TRBV14 CASSHDSGTSLDTQYF TGTGCCAGCAGCCACGACTCCGGGACTAGCCTAGATACGCAGTATTTT